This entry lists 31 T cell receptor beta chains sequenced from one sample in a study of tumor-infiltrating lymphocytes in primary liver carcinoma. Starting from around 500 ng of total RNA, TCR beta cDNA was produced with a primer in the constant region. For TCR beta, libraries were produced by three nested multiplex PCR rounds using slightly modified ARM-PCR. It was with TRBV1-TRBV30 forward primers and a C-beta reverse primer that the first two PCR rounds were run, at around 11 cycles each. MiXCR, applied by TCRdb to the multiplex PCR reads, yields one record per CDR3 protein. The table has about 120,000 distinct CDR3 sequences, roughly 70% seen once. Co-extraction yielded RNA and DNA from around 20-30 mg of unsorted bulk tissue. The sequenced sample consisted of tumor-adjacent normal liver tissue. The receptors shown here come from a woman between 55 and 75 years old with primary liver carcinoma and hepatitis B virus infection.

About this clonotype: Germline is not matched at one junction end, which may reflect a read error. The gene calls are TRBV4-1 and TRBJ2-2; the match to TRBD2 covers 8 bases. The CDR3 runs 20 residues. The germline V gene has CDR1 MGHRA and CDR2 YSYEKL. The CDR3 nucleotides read TGTGCCAGCAACCACATAAAGCCCGCTCGGACTAGCTCGAACATCGGGGAGCTGTTTTTT. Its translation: CASNHIKPARTSSNIGELFF.

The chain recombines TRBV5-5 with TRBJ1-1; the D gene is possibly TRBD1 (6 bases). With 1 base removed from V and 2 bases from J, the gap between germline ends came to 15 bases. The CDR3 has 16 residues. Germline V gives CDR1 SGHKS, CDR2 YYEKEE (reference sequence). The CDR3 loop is CASSLSTGFGNTEAFF. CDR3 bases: TGTGCCAGCAGCTTGAGCACAGGGTTTGGAAACACTGAAGCTTTCTTT.

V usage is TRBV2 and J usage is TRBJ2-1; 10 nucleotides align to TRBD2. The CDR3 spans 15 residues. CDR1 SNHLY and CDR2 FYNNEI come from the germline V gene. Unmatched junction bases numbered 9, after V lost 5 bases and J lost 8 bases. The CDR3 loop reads CASSLGLASIYEQFF. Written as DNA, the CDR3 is TGTGCCAGCAGTCTGGGACTAGCGTCTATCTATGAGCAGTTCTTC.

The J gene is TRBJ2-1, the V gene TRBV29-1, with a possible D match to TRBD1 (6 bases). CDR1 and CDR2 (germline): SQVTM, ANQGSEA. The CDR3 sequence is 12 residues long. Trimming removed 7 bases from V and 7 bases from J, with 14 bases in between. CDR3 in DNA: TGCAGCGCCAGTGGACAGCGAAATGAGCAGTTCTTC. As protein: CSASGQRNEQFF.

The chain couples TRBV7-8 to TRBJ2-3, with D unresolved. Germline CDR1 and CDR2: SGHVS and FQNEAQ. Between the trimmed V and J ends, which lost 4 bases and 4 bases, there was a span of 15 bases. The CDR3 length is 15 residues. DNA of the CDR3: TGTGCCAGCAGCTCTTTCGCGAGAGTCGCAGATACGCAGTATTTT. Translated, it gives CASSSFARVADTQYF. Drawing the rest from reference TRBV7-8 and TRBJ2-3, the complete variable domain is GAGVSQSPRYKVAKRGQDVALRCDPISGHVSLFWYQQALGQGPEFLTYFQNEAQLDKSGLPSDRFFAERPEGSVSTLKIQRTQQEDSAVYLCASSSFARVADTQYFGPGTRLTVL.

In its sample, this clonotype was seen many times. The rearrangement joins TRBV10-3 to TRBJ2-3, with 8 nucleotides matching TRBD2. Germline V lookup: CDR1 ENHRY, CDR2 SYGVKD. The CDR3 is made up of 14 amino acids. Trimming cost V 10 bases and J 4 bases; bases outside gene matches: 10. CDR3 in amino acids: CATVPAGVSDTQYF. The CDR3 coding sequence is TGTGCCACCGTCCCAGCGGGAGTTTCAGATACGCAGTATTTT.

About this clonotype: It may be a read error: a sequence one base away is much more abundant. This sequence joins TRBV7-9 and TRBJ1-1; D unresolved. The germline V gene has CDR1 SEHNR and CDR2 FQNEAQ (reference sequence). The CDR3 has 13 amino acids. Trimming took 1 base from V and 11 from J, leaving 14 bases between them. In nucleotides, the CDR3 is TGTGCCAGCAGCTTAGTTAGGGTTTGTGGGGCTTTCTTT. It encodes CASSLVRVCGAFF.

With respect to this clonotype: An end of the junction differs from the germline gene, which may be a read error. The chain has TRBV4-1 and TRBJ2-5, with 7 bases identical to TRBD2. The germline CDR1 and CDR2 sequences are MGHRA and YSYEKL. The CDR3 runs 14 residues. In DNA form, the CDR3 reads TGCGCCAGTAGCAAGCGCGCCCGGGAGGAGAGCCAGTACTTC. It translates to CASSKRAREESQYF.

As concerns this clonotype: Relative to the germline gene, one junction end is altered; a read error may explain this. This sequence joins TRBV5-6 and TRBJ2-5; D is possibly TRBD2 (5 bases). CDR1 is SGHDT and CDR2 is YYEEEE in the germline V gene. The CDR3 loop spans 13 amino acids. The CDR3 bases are TGTGCAAGCTTCGGGCTAGCTCGAGAGACCCAGCACTTC. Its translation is CASFGLARETQHF.

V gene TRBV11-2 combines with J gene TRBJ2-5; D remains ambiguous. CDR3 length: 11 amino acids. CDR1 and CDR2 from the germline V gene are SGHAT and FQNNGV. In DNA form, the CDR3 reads TGTGACAGTAGCTTAGCAGAGACCCAGTACTTC. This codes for CDSSLAETQYF.

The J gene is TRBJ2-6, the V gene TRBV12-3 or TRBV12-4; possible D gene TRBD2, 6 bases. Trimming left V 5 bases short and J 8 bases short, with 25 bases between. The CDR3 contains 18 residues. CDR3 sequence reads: CASSPSPGPRGGTNVLTF. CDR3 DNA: TGTGCCAGCAGTCCTAGCCCGGGACCCCGAGGAGGGACCAACGTCCTGACTTTC.

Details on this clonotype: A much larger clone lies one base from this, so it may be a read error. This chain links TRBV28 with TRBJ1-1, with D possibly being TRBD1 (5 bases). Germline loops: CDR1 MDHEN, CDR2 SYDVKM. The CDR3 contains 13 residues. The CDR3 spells CAGSLKFQGEAFF. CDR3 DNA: TGTGCCGGCAGTTTAAAGTTCCAGGGAGAAGCTTTCTTT.

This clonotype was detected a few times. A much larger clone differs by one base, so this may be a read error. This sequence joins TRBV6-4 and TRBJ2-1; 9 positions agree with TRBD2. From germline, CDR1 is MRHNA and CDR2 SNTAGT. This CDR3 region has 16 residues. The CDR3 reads CVSSSFHLAGYNEQFF. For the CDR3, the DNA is TGTGTCAGCAGCAGCTTCCATCTAGCGGGGTACAATGAGCAGTTCTTC.

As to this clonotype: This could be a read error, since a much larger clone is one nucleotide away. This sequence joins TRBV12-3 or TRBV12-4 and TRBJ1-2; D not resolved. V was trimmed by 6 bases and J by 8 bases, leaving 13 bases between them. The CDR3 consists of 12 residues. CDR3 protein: CASSPWTGGYTF. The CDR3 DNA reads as TGTGCCAGCAGCCCCTGGACCGGAGGCTACACCTTC.

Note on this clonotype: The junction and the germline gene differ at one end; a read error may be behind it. DNA of the CDR3: TGTGCCAGCAGCCATAGGGGACCTCTCCAAAACATTGAGTACTTC. This codes for CASSHRGPLQNIEYF. The chain couples TRBV7-9 to TRBJ2-4; D possibly matches TRBD1 or TRBD2 (5 bases each). Germline-derived CDR1 and CDR2 are SEHNR and FQNEAQ (reference sequence). CDR3 length equals 15 residues.

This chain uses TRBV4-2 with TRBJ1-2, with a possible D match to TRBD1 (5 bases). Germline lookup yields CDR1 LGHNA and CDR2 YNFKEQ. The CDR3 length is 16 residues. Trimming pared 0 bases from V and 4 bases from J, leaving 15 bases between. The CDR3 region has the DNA TGTGCCAGCAGCCAAGATGGGGCAGGGTGCATCTATGGCTACACCTTC. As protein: CASSQDGAGCIYGYTF.

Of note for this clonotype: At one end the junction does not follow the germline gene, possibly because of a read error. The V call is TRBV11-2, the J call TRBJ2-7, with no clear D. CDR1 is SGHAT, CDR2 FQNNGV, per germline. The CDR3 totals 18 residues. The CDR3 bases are TGTGCCAGCAGCGCACATTGGGCTGTGGGGTACTACTCCTGCGAGCAGTACTTC. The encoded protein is CASSAHWAVGYYSCEQYF.

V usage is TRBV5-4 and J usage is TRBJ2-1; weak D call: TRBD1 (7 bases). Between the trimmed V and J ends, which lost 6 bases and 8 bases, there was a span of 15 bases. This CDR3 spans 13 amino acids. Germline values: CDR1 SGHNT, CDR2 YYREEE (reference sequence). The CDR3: CASNGGGGHEQFF. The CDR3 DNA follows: TGTGCCAGCAACGGTGGAGGGGGCCATGAGCAGTTCTTC. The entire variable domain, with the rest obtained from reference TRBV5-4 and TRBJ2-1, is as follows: ETGVTQSPTHLIKTRGQQVTLRCSSQSGHNTVSWYQQALGQGPQFIFQYYREEENGRGNFPPRFSGLQFPNYSSELNVNALELDDSALYLCASNGGGGHEQFFGPGTRLTVL.

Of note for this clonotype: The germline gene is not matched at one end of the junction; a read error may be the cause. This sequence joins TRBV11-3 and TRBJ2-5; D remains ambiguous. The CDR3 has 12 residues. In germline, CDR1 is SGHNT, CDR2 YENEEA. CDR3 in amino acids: CAGSLNTETQYF. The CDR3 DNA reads TGTGCCGGCAGCTTAAACACGGAGACCCAGTACTTC.

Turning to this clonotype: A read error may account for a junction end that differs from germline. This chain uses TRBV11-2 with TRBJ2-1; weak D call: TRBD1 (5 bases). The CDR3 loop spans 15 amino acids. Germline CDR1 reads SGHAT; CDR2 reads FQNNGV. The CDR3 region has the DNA TGTGCTAGCAGCTTAACGCGACAGATATACAATGAGCAGTTCTTC. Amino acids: CASSLTRQIYNEQFF.

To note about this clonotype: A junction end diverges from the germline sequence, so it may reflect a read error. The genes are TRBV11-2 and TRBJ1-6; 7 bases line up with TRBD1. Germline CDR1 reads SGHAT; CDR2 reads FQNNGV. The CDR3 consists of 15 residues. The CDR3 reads CAISSSQGLNSPLHF. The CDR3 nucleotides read TGTGCCATTAGCTCGTCACAGGGGCTTAATTCACCCCTCCACTTC.

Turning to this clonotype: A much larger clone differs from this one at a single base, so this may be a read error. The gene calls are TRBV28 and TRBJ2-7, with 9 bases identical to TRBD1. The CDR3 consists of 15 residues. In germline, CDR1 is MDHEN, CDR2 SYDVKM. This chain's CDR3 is CATRGNRDRVYEKYF. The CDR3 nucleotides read TGTGCCACCAGAGGGAACCGGGACAGGGTCTACGAGAAGTACTTC.

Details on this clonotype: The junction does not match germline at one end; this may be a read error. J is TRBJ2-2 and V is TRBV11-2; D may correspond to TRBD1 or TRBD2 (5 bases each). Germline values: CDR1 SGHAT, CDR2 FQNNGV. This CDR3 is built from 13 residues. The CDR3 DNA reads TGTGCCAGCAGCTTATGGGGGACCAGGGAGCAGTTTTTT. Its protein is CASSLWGTREQFF.

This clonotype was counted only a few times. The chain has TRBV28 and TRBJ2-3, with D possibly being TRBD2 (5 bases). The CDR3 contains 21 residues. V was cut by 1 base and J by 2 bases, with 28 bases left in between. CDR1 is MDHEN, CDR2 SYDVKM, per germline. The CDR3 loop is CASSLFWRAGGNTSTTDTQYF. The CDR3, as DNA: TGTGCCAGCAGTTTATTCTGGCGCGCGGGTGGAAACACCTCTACCACAGATACGCAGTATTTT.

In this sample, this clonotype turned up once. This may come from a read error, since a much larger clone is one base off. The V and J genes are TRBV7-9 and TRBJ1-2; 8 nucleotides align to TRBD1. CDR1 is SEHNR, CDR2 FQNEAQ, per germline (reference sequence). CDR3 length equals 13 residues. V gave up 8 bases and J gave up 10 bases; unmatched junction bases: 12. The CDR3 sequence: CASQDRVIGDYTF. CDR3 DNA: TGTGCCAGCCAGGACAGGGTTATCGGTGACTACACCTTC.

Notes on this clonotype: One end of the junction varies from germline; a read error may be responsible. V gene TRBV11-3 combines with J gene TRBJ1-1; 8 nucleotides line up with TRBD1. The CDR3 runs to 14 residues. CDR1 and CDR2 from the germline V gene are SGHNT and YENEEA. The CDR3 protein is CTSSLETGGTEAFF. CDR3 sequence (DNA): TGTACCAGCAGCTTAGAAACAGGGGGCACTGAAGCTTTCTTT.

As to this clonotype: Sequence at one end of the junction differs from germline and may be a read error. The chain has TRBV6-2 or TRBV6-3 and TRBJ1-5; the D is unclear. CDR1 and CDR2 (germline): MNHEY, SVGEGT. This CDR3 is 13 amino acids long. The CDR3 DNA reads TGTGCCAGGAGTTATAAGGGCAGTCAGCCCCAGCATTTT. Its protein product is CARSYKGSQPQHF.

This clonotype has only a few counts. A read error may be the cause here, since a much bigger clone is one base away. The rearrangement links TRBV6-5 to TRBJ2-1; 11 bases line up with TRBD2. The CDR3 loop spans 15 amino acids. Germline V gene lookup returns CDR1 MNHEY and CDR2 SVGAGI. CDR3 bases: TGTGCCAGCAGCACACTAGCGGGAGTGGGTAATGAGCAGTCCTTC. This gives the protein CASSTLAGVGNEQSF.

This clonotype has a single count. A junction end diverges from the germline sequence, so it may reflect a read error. The CDR3 nucleotides are TGTGCCAGCACTGAAGTTGGGATGTTGCCCAACTTT. This codes for CASTEVGMLPNF. The genes are TRBV6-1 and TRBJ1-1; D uncertain. The germline V gene encodes CDR1 MNHNS and CDR2 SASEGT. The CDR3 sequence is 12 residues long.

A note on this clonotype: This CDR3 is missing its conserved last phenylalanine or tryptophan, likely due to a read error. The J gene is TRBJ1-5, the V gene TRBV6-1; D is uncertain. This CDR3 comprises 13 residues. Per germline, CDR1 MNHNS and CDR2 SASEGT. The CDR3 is CVSSEAEVQPQHY. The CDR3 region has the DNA TGTGTCAGCAGTGAAGCCGAGGTGCAGCCCCAGCATTAT.

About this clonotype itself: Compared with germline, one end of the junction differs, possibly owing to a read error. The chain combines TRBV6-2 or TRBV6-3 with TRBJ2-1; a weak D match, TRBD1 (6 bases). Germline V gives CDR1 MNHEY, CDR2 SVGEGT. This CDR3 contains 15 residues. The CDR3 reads CASRGSARSYNEQFF. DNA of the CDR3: TGTGCTAGCAGGGGTAGTGCCCGGTCCTACAATGAGCAGTTCTTC.